Sequencing of this TCR beta chain was carried out in a study of tissue T cells after allogeneic stem cell transplantation. General study results and limits: Tissue-detected TCR repertoire was only partly captured by blood and spleen T cells. Across patients, clones rarely overlapped, yet motif clusters were shared tissue-specifically.

This clone was found a few times. What it binds is not known. The listed genes are named as in mouse. With the read ending 1 residue before the CDR3 end, the germline J gene is used to fill in that end. This CDR3 has 12 residues. Germline assignment: CDR1 KGHPV and CDR2 FQNQEV (reference sequence). V gave up 0 bases and J gave up 4 bases, with 2 bases separating them. Here immunoSEQ multiplex PCR was the method, and the copy in TCRdb shows in-frame clones only, minus some. The profile shows some 7,900 clones, more than 35% of them singletons. Time point: mouse harvest day 14 after allogeneic transplant. Tail vein injection delivered 10^7 T-cell-depleted bone marrow cells and 10^6 splenic CD5+ T cells.

The receptor comes from a female BALB/c mouse given C57BL/6 T cells with graft-versus-host disease after an allogeneic hematopoietic cell transplant. The sample taken for sequencing was skin. The chain combines TRBV26 with TRBJ2-4; D gene uncertain. The sequenced CDR3 bases are TGTGCCAGCAGTCTGTCAGAAAACACCTTGTAC. Translating gives CASSLSENTLY. The complete CDR3 reads CASSLSENTLYF.